The T cell receptor beta chain under discussion was sequenced for a study of shared clonotypes between healthy human individuals. Healthy and HIV-negative, the adult donors had no recent acute infections or vaccinations. This CDR3 has 13 amino acids. V was trimmed by 4 bases and J by 4 bases, leaving 10 bases between them. Germline V CDR1 and CDR2: SNHLY, FYNNEI. About this clone: Its antigen is as yet unknown.

Whole-study findings and limits: Researchers found naive subsets generally carried larger estimated richness than memory subsets. Only a few donors were included, so the genetic and exposure-history diversity represented was limited. Relative to their counterparts shared across all four donors, non-shared clonotypes exhibited diminished generation probabilities.

Sequencing was performed with immunoSEQ multiplex PCR; in TCRdb, only in-frame clones are kept and a portion is missing. The table has roughly 2,500,000 clones, over 85% seen once. The clonotype comes from a young man in good health. Some clones in this sample may be carry-over from other donors' samples. Sequenced: naive CD4+ T cells from PBMCs. Subset described: CD45RA+ positively selected. This chain uses TRBV2 with TRBJ1-1; perhaps TRBD1 as D (6 bases). The CDR3, as DNA: TGTGCCAGCAGTGTCACCAGGGGCACTGAAGCTTTCTTT. It codes for CASSVTRGTEAFF.